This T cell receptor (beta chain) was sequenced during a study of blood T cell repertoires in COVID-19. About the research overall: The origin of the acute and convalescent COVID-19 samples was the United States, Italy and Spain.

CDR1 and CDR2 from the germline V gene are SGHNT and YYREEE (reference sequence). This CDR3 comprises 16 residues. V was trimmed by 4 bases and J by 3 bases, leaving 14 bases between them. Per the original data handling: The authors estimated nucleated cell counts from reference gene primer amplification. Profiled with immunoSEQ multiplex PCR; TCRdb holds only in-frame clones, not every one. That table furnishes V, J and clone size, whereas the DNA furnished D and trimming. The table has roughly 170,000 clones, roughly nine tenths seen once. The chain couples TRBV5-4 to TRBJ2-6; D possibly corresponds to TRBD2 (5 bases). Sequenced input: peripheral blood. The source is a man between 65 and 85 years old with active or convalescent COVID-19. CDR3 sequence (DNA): TGTGCCAGCAGCGTGGGCCGGGGTAATGGGGCCAACGTCCTGACTTTC. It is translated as CASSVGRGNGANVLTF.